The clone carrying this T cell receptor (beta chain) appeared many times. This entry belongs to a study of neurological immune-mediated disorders. TCRdb redid the calling of the 5' RACE reads with MiXCR, one entry per CDR3 protein. Here the sample spans more than 35,000 distinct CDR3 sequences, over 6% being singletons. The sorted libraries involved the use of some 1 million CD4+ or CD8+ T cells. Germline CDR1 reads SQVTM; CDR2 reads ANQGSEA. The CDR3 has 11 amino acids. The ends lost 5 bases at V and 8 bases at J; junction bases unmatched: 5. The receptor's source is a woman in her forties in good health. The rearrangement joins TRBV29-1 to TRBJ1-2; TRBD1 agrees at 7 bases. The sample taken for sequencing was CD4+ T cells from blood. CDR3 residues: CSVLTGSGYTF. The DNA for the CDR3 is TGCAGCGTTCTGACAGGGTCCGGCTACACCTTC.